These 13 T cell receptor beta chains were sequenced from one sample in a study of shared clonotypes between healthy human individuals. Sequenced by immunoSEQ multiplex PCR; TCRdb stores in-frame clones only, minus some. The data contain 800,000 to 1,200,000 clones, around 78% of them singletons. Input material: memory CD4+ T cells from PBMCs. The subset denotes: CD45RA-negative fraction. These receptors were taken from a man younger than 35 in good health. Some clones in this sample may be carry-over from other donors' samples.

This chain uses TRBV4-1 with TRBJ1-2; D remains unclear. The CDR3 sequence is 14 residues long. Germline V gene sequence: CDR1 MGHRA, CDR2 YSYEKL. Trimming pared 5 bases from V and 2 bases from J, leaving 12 bases between. For the CDR3, the DNA is TGCGCCAGCAGCTCGGCGGCTGGAAACTATGGCTACACCTTC. Protein product: CASSSAAGNYGYTF.

This clone was counted once. This chain links TRBV19 with TRBJ1-2; TRBD1 agrees at 9 bases. The CDR3 spans 15 residues. The junction had 7 bases not matched to a gene; V was cut back by 6 bases and J by 2 bases. The germline CDR1 and CDR2 sequences are LNHDA and SQIVND (reference sequence). CDR3 amino acids: CASRTTGTGNYGYTF. CDR3 coding DNA: TGTGCCAGTAGAACTACCGGGACAGGGAACTATGGCTACACCTTC. Combining the CDR3 with reference TRBV19 and TRBJ1-2 gives the whole variable domain DGGITQSPKYLFRKEGQNVTLSCEQNLNHDAMYWYRQDPGQGLRLIYYSQIVNDFQKGDIAEGYSVSREKKESFPLTVTSAQKNPTAFYLCASRTTGTGNYGYTFGSGTRLTVV.

The rearrangement joins TRBV28 to TRBJ1-2; D not resolved. The CDR3 is 15 amino acids. Trimming cost V 6 bases and J 0 bases, with 14 bases left between them. Germline values: CDR1 MDHEN, CDR2 SYDVKM. The CDR3 region is CASSDGGSANYGYTF. CDR3 nucleotide sequence: TGTGCCAGCAGCGACGGCGGGTCAGCTAACTATGGCTACACCTTC.

This rearrangement joins TRBV6-5 to TRBJ1-1; 9 bases fit TRBD1. The V gene's germline CDR1 is MNHEY and CDR2 SVGAGI. The junction had 7 bases not matched to a gene; V was cut back by 5 bases and J by 6 bases. The CDR3 contains 14 residues. The CDR3 DNA is TGTGCCAGCAGTGTCGGGACAGGGTTCGCTGAAGCTTTCTTT. It translates to CASSVGTGFAEAFF.

V and J are TRBV5-5 and TRBJ1-5, with a possible D match to TRBD1 (6 bases). Germline CDR1 is SGHKS and CDR2 is YYEKEE (reference sequence). The germline V and J ends were trimmed by 4 bases and 2 bases, with 16 bases remaining between them. The CDR3 is 16 residues long. CDR3 in amino acids: CASSRGGNSGNQPQHF. The CDR3 DNA sequence: TGTGCCAGCAGCCGAGGGGGGAACAGTGGCAATCAGCCCCAGCATTTT.

A single count supports this clone. DNA for the CDR3: TGTGCCAGCAGCTGGGCAGGGACTAGGAACACTGAAGCTTTCTTT. Its translation: CASSWAGTRNTEAFF. The chain combines TRBV2 with TRBJ1-1; a weak D match, TRBD1 (5 bases). With 6 bases removed from V and 1 base from J, the gap between germline ends came to 15 bases. Looked up from germline, CDR1 is SNHLY and CDR2 is FYNNEI. The CDR3 extends over 15 amino acids.

This clone was found once. Other nucleotide sequences in the sample specify the same CDR3. The genes are TRBV11-3 and TRBJ2-2; a possible D gene is TRBD1 (6 bases). V lost 5 bases, J lost 0 bases, and 7 bases lay in between. Looked up from germline, CDR1 is SGHNT and CDR2 is YENEEA. The CDR3 runs 14 residues. The CDR3 loop is CASSRDTNTGELFF. The CDR3 bases are TGTGCCAGCAGCCGGGACACGAACACCGGGGAGCTGTTTTTT. The full variable domain, its missing parts supplied by reference TRBV11-3 and TRBJ2-2, is EAGVVQSPRYKIIEKKQPVAFWCNPISGHNTLYWYLQNLGQGPELLIRYENEEAVDDSQLPKDRFSAERLKGVDSTLKIQPAELGDSAVYLCASSRDTNTGELFFGEGSRLTVL.

Of note for this clone: The DNA is omitted, as the CDR3 cannot be located on it reliably, and the CDR3 follows TCRdb's listing. The chain couples TRBV21-1 to TRBJ1-3; the D call of TRBD1 is as the table states it, not checked on the DNA. TRBV21-1 is noted as a pseudogene. Inclusive of both ends, the CDR3 amounts to 16 amino acids. CDR3 in amino acids: CASRRQGFGSGNTIYF.

V and J are TRBV7-3 and TRBJ1-1, with a weak D call TRBD1 (5 bases). Between the trimmed V and J ends, which lost 1 base and 0 bases, there was a span of 12 bases. The CDR3 runs to 16 residues. The germline V gene encodes CDR1 SGHTA and CDR2 FQGTGA. CDR3 DNA sequence: TGTGCCAGCAGCTTAAGCCCAGGGAACATGAACACTGAAGCTTTCTTT. Translation: CASSLSPGNMNTEAFF.

Details on this clone: The sample holds other DNA sequences that translate to the same CDR3. The genes are TRBV5-4 and TRBJ2-5; D is undetermined. CDR3 length: 14 residues. Trimming shortened V by 0 bases and J by 1 base, and 7 bases separated the two germline ends. CDR1 is SGHNT and CDR2 is YYREEE in the germline V gene (reference sequence). CDR3 sequence: CASSLGGVQETQYF. The CDR3 DNA reads TGTGCCAGCAGCTTGGGAGGTGTCCAAGAGACCCAGTACTTC.

The J gene is TRBJ1-2, the V gene TRBV28; no definite D call. V was pared by 6 bases and J by 7 bases, with 9 bases between. The CDR3 has 11 amino acids. The V gene's germline CDR1 is MDHEN and CDR2 SYDVKM. The chain's CDR3 is CASSVNFGYTF. The CDR3, as DNA: TGTGCCAGCAGCGTAAATTTTGGCTACACCTTC.

The rearrangement links TRBV5-4 to TRBJ2-7, with TRBD1 matching over 8 bases. V lost 0 bases and J lost 10; bases outside the gene matches: 3. The CDR3 sequence is 12 residues long. Germline CDR1 SGHNT, CDR2 YYREEE (reference sequence). Here the CDR3 DNA reads TGTGCCAGCAGCTTGGACAGGGGGGAACAGTACTTC. It translates to CASSLDRGEQYF.

A remark on this clone: This sample also contains other DNA sequences that code for the same CDR3. The chain couples TRBV28 to TRBJ2-7; TRBD2 aligns across 13 bases. V lost 3 bases and J lost 3; bases outside the gene matches: 8. This CDR3 comprises 17 residues. The germline gives CDR1 MDHEN, CDR2 SYDVKM. CDR3 sequence: CASSLQPGLAGRYEQYF. Written as DNA, the CDR3 is TGTGCCAGCAGTTTGCAACCGGGACTAGCGGGACGCTACGAGCAGTACTTC.